This is a list of T cell receptor beta chains from one sample in a study of T-cell memory formation after mild COVID-19. TCRdb fed the 5' RACE reads into MiXCR, producing one record per CDR3 protein. The sample consists of approximately 440,000 distinct CDR3 sequences, 20% of them appearing once. Sequences were obtained from PBMCs or a T cell subset sorted from them (not recorded which). These receptors were collected from an adult woman who had mild COVID-19 (a few samples of this study predate the infection). Cell type and time point are not known. Each CDR3 is given with its conserved first and last residue. A D gene is named only where the DNA matches it firmly. Expanded clones are given a class, and other clones once, few, many or no size at all.

NA	TRBV2	NA	TRBJ1-1	TGTGCCAGCACTTCGCAGACCTTGAACACTGAAGCTTTCTTT	CASTSQTLNTEAFF
NA	TRBV5-6	TRBD1	TRBJ2-7	TGTGCCAGCAGCCCTTTGACAGGGGGCATCTACGAGCAGTACTTC	CASSPLTGGIYEQYF
few	TRBV24-1	NA	TRBJ1-2	TGTGCCACCAGTGATCAGAACAGGATTCTTTATGGCTACACCTTC	CATSDQNRILYGYTF
many	TRBV12-3/TRBV12-4	NA	TRBJ1-2	TGTGCCAGCAGAGCCGGGGGGTATGGCTACACCTTC	CASRAGGYGYTF
few	TRBV7-6	TRBD2	TRBJ2-7	TGTGCCAGCAGCTTAGTTTCAGGTAGCGGGGTCTACGAGCAGTACTTC	CASSLVSGSGVYEQYF
NA	TRBV5-1	NA	TRBJ1-2	TGCGCCAGCAGCTTGGCGGCAGGGCTGGATGGCTACACCTTC	CASSLAAGLDGYTF
few	TRBV29-1	NA	TRBJ2-7	TGCAGCGTCCGGCAGCTGGGGTCCTACGAGCAGTACTTC	CSVRQLGSYEQYF
once	TRBV3-1	NA	TRBJ2-5	TGTGCCAGCAGCCAACCGCTCTATTTGGGCGGGGACCCACAAGAGACCCAGTACTTC	CASSQPLYLGGDPQETQYF
NA	TRBV24-1	NA	TRBJ2-3	TGTGCCACCAGCCCCCTGGGGTTAGGCGAGGCAGATACGCAGTATTTT	CATSPLGLGEADTQYF
NA	TRBV14	NA	TRBJ2-3	TGTGCCAGCAGCCAAACCGGGGGACGGGGAGATACGCAGTATTTT	CASSQTGGRGDTQYF
NA	TRBV18	NA	TRBJ2-5	TGTGCCAGCTCACCTCGCGCAGGTCGGGAGACCCAGTACTTC	CASSPRAGRETQYF
few	TRBV15	TRBD1	TRBJ2-7	TGTGCCACCAGCAGCCGGGACAGGGTCTACGAGCAGTACTTC	CATSSRDRVYEQYF
NA	TRBV7-2	NA	TRBJ1-1	TGTGCCAGCAGCTTAATTCCAACAGCTATGAACACTGAAGCTTTCTTT	CASSLIPTAMNTEAFF
NA	TRBV10-3	NA	TRBJ1-3	TGTGCCATCAGTCCAGGTGGAAACACCATATATTTT	CAISPGGNTIYF
few	TRBV19	TRBD1	TRBJ1-5	TGTGCCAGTAGACCGGGACAGGGTAGGGCGGGCAATCAGCCCCAGCATTTT	CASRPGQGRAGNQPQHF
NA	TRBV2	NA	TRBJ2-3	TGTGCCAGCAGTGAATCCAGGGGCACTTCCTCTACGCAGTATTTT	CASSESRGTSSTQYF
NA	TRBV20-1	TRBD1	TRBJ2-7	TGCAGTGCTAGAGATGGGTCCGGGACAGGGAACGAGCAGTACTTC	CSARDGSGTGNEQYF
NA	TRBV3-1	NA	TRBJ1-6	TGTGCCAGCAGCCAACTACGGGACTCATCACCCCTCCACTTT	CASSQLRDSSPLHF
NA	TRBV4-3	TRBD1	TRBJ2-7	TGCGCCAGCAGCCAAGACCGGGACAGGGGGACCTACGAGCAGTACTTC	CASSQDRDRGTYEQYF
NA	TRBV29-1	NA	TRBJ1-2	TGCAGCGTTTTAGCCGACGGGGGGAGGATCTATGGCTACACCTTC	CSVLADGGRIYGYTF
many	TRBV27	NA	TRBJ2-7	TGTGCCAGCCCCCAACCTCGAGGGGAGCAGTACTTC	CASPQPRGEQYF
NA	TRBV7-3	TRBD2	TRBJ2-7	TGTGCCAGCAGCTTATCCCCGGGGACTAGCGGTTACGAGCAGTACTTC	CASSLSPGTSGYEQYF
few	TRBV3-1	NA	TRBJ1-2	TGTGCCAGCAAGGGCAGGGCGTTCGTTGGGAACTATGGCTACACCTTC	CASKGRAFVGNYGYTF
NA	TRBV7-8	TRBD1	TRBJ1-5	TGTGCCAGCAGCTTATCGCGGACAGGTGATCAGCCCCAGCATTTT	CASSLSRTGDQPQHF
many	TRBV7-6	TRBD2	TRBJ2-1	TGTGCCAGCAGCTTAGCTCAAAGACTAGCGGGAGAATTCGGTGAGCAGTTCTTC	CASSLAQRLAGEFGEQFF
many	TRBV7-9	NA	TRBJ2-3	TGTGCCAGCAGCTTAACCCCCCGTCCGCGAGATACGCAGTATTTT	CASSLTPRPRDTQYF
NA	TRBV5-1	NA	TRBJ1-2	TGCGCCAGCGCTCCGGGACAAGTCGTTGGCTATGGCTACACCTTC	CASAPGQVVGYGYTF
NA	TRBV20-1	NA	TRBJ1-1	TGCAGTGCTAGAGGGGTATCGAACACTGAAGCTTTCTTT	CSARGVSNTEAFF
few	TRBV11-3	NA	TRBJ2-7	TGTGCCAGCAGCTCCCGCCTAGTCTACGAGCAGTACTTC	CASSSRLVYEQYF
NA	TRBV7-8	TRBD2	TRBJ2-3	TGTGCCAGCAGCTTTAGCGGGGGGGCGGCGCGCACAGATACGCAGTATTTT	CASSFSGGAARTDTQYF
few	TRBV7-9	TRBD1	TRBJ2-7	TGTGCCAGCAGCCGCGCGAACAGGGGACCCGACGAGCAGTACTTC	CASSRANRGPDEQYF
NA	TRBV5-1	TRBD1	TRBJ2-3	TGCGCCAGCAGCTGGGGACAGGGGAGCGAAAATACGCAGTATTTT	CASSWGQGSENTQYF
few	TRBV2	NA	TRBJ2-1	TGTGCCAGCAGTCAGAGGGGGGAGGGCTCCTACAATGAGCAGTTCTTC	CASSQRGEGSYNEQFF
NA	TRBV5-1	NA	TRBJ2-5	TGCGCCAGCAGCCCATTACAGGGAGGAGAGACCCAGTACTTC	CASSPLQGGETQYF
many	TRBV6-5	NA	TRBJ1-5	TGTGCCAATAGCATCGCTCCGCTCGAAGTACAGGAGCCCCAGCATTTT	CANSIAPLEVQEPQHF
few	TRBV12-3/TRBV12-4	NA	TRBJ2-1	TGTGCCAGCAGTTGGAACGCAGAGGCGGAGAGAAATGAGCAGTTCTTC	CASSWNAEAERNEQFF
NA	TRBV5-1	NA	TRBJ2-5	TGCGCCAGCAGTCAGCCCCATCAGGGGCGCGAGACCCAGTACTTC	CASSQPHQGRETQYF
few	TRBV7-9	NA	TRBJ2-2	TGTGCCAGCGTTATAAAAAGTGGTCCTGACACCGGGGAGCTGTTTTTT	CASVIKSGPDTGELFF
few	TRBV5-1	TRBD1	TRBJ1-1	TGCGCCAGCAGCTCCTGGACAGGAACGAACACTGAAGCTTTCTTT	CASSSWTGTNTEAFF
NA	TRBV24-1	TRBD1	TRBJ2-7	TGTGCCACCAGTGATTTGATGACAGGGGGTGACGAGCAGTACTTC	CATSDLMTGGDEQYF
few	TRBV14	NA	TRBJ2-7	TGTGCCAGCAGCCAAGAACGGGGATACGAGCAGTACTTC	CASSQERGYEQYF
NA	TRBV7-6	NA	TRBJ2-1	TGTGCCAGCAGCCTTTATGGAGGCAGCTCCTACAATGAGCAGTTCTTC	CASSLYGGSSYNEQFF
few	TRBV12-3/TRBV12-4	NA	TRBJ1-5	TGTGCCAGCAGCCCCGGGGGGGCCCAGCATTTT	CASSPGGAQHF
NA	TRBV5-1	TRBD2	TRBJ2-5	TGCGCCAGCAGCGCGAGACCGGGACTAGCCGAGACCCAGTACTTC	CASSARPGLAETQYF
few	TRBV4-2	NA	TRBJ1-4	TGTGCCAGCAGCCAAGTGAAACAGGGAGTGGTGAAACTGTTTTTT	CASSQVKQGVVKLFF
few	TRBV20-1	NA	TRBJ2-1	TGCAGTGCTAGTCAACCGGGACGCGGCTTCAATGAGCAGTTCTTC	CSASQPGRGFNEQFF
NA	TRBV6-2/TRBV6-3	TRBD2	TRBJ2-1	TGTGCCAGCAGTTACGGTTTGTCTAGCGGGAAAAGAGCGAATGAGCAGTTCTTC	CASSYGLSSGKRANEQFF
NA	TRBV21-1	NA	TRBJ2-7	TGTGCCAGCAGCATTGGCTATTCGGCGGGACACATCTACGAGCAGTACTTC	CASSIGYSAGHIYEQYF
few	TRBV4-1	NA	TRBJ1-5	TGCGCCAGCAGCCCGGGGGAGGGGGGACCCCAGCATTTT	CASSPGEGGPQHF
NA	TRBV12-3/TRBV12-4	NA	TRBJ1-4	TGTGCCAGCAGTTGGGGCGGGCAGGGTTCCGCTAATGAAAAACTGTTTTTT	CASSWGGQGSANEKLFF
NA	TRBV15	NA	TRBJ2-7	TGTGCCACCAGCAGAGACCTGACAAGCTACGAGCAGTACTTC	CATSRDLTSYEQYF
NA	TRBV5-1	TRBD2	TRBJ2-5	TGCGCCAGCAGCTTGAAGGGCGGGAGTGGGGAGACCCAGTACTTC	CASSLKGGSGETQYF